The T cell receptor (beta chain) described here comes from a study of T cell responses to AZD1222 COVID-19 vaccine. Trimming took 5 bases from V and 0 from J, leaving 15 bases between them. Looked up from germline, CDR1 is SGHTA and CDR2 is FQGTGA. There are 16 residues in the CDR3. Repertoires were generated with immunoSEQ multiplex PCR, while TCRdb's copy carries only in-frame clones and drops some. Of 70,000 to 95,000 clones in the sample, 85% to 90% were seen once. Study findings and constraints: An increase in Spike-specific TCR breadth and depth was observed after two AZD1222 doses.

Second-dose timings of about 4 or about 12 weeks were pooled. As regards this clone: What it binds is not known.

This TCR came from an adult who received the AZD1222 COVID-19 vaccine. The material sequenced was peripheral blood, taken 28 days after the second AZD1222 dose. This sequence joins TRBV7-3 and TRBJ2-3; D unclear. The DNA of the CDR3 is TGTGCCAGCAGCCCAAACACGCTTGGGAGCACAGATACGCAGTATTTT. Amino acid sequence: CASSPNTLGSTDTQYF.